One sample yielded the 23 T cell receptor beta chains listed below, sequenced in a study of early T cells in non-severe SARS-CoV-2 infection. Each CDR3 protein gets one entry after TCRdb re-called the 5' RACE reads with MiXCR. In the table there are 45,000 to 70,000 distinct CDR3 sequences, around 8.3% of which are singletons. This material consisted of whole blood, taken at baseline. These receptors were taken from an adult who was a healthcare worker with PCR-confirmed SARS-CoV-2 infection or an uninfected control (not recorded which).

The table lists this clonotype with a few counts. This chain connects TRBV12-3 or TRBV12-4 to TRBJ2-1, with 7 bases fitting TRBD2. The CDR3 runs 16 residues. J gave up 2 bases and V 6 bases, and 10 bases lay outside the gene matches. DNA of the CDR3: TGTGCCAGCAGCTCAAGAAGGACTAGTCCCTACAATGAGCAGTTCTTC. Its translation is CASSSRRTSPYNEQFF.

This clonotype occurred a few times. V and J are TRBV29-1 and TRBJ1-5; TRBD1 agrees at 9 bases. The trim removed 7 bases at V and 7 bases at J, leaving 14 bases unmatched. This CDR3 spans 15 amino acids. Germline V gene sequence: CDR1 SQVTM, CDR2 ANQGSEA. The CDR3 protein is CSAATGTGRGQPQHF. CDR3 coding DNA: TGCAGCGCGGCGACGGGGACAGGGAGAGGGCAGCCCCAGCATTTT.

This clonotype was counted a few times. The J gene is TRBJ2-7, the V gene TRBV3-1, with D possibly being TRBD2 (6 bases). Germline V gives CDR1 LGHDT, CDR2 YNNKEL (reference sequence). The V end was cut by 0 bases, the J end by 5 bases, with 23 bases between. There are 18 residues in the CDR3. CDR3 sequence (DNA): TGTGCCAGCAGCCAAGACGCCCCCTCGTGGGGGGAGGTGGACGAGCAGTACTTC. As protein: CASSQDAPSWGEVDEQYF.

This clonotype appeared many times. DNA for the CDR3: TGTGCCAGCAGCTCCCTTGGGGGGGACGAGCAGTACTTC. Amino acids: CASSSLGGDEQYF. The J gene is TRBJ2-7, the V gene TRBV7-9; 7 bases map to TRBD2. Germline V gives CDR1 SEHNR, CDR2 FQNEAQ (reference sequence). V lost 4 bases to trimming and J lost 5 bases; unmatched junction nucleotides: 5. This CDR3 is built from 13 residues.

The genes are TRBV25-1 and TRBJ2-5, with D maybe TRBD2 (5 bases). There are 14 residues in the CDR3. V was clipped by 5 bases and J by 4 bases, with 14 bases between them. In germline, CDR1 is MGHDK, CDR2 SYGVNS. The CDR3 DNA is TGTGCCAGCAGTCCCGGGATTGGCAGAGAGACCCAGTACTTC. As protein: CASSPGIGRETQYF. Using reference TRBV25-1 and TRBJ2-5 for the parts outside the CDR3, the full variable domain is EADIYQTPRYLVIGTGKKITLECSQTMGHDKMYWYQQDPGMELHLIHYSYGVNSTEKGDLSSESTVSRIRTEHFPLTLESARPSHTSQYLCASSPGIGRETQYFGPGTRLLVL.

At least ten counts were recorded for this clonotype. The chain couples TRBV20-1 to TRBJ2-1; 11 bases map to TRBD2. The trim removed 1 base at V and 7 bases at J, leaving 0 bases unmatched. The V gene's germline CDR1 is DFQATT and CDR2 SNEGSKA (reference sequence). This CDR3 is built from 13 residues. The CDR3 spells CSARGLAGNEQFF. Written as DNA, the CDR3 is TGCAGTGCTAGAGGACTAGCGGGAAATGAGCAGTTCTTC.

The V and J genes are TRBV6-5 and TRBJ1-2, with D hard to call. Germline V gives CDR1 MNHEY, CDR2 SVGAGI. The CDR3 runs 17 residues. Trimming cost V 0 bases and J 2 bases, with 16 bases left between them. CDR3 coding DNA: TGTGCCAGCAGTTACTCTTACTCCCCAGTCCTCAACTATGGCTACACCTTC. Its protein product is CASSYSYSPVLNYGYTF.

This chain joins TRBV5-1 and TRBJ2-1, with a possible D match to TRBD1 (6 bases). The CDR3 covers 15 residues. Germline loops: CDR1 SGHRS, CDR2 YFSETQ. V lost 0 bases and J lost 12, with 19 bases in between. The CDR3 loop reads CASSLEGVMYSRQFF. DNA for the CDR3: TGCGCCAGCAGCTTGGAGGGGGTGATGTACTCAAGGCAGTTCTTC.

At least ten counts were recorded for this clonotype. The V gene is TRBV5-5, the J gene TRBJ2-5; D remains ambiguous. The CDR3 is 15 residues long. Germline CDR1 reads SGHKS; CDR2 reads YYEKEE (reference sequence). Trimming cost V 4 bases and J 1 base, with 14 bases left between them. The DNA for the CDR3 is TGTGCCAGCAGCACACCCGGACGGTCCCAAGAGACCCAGTACTTC. The encoded protein is CASSTPGRSQETQYF.

The chain has TRBV7-9 and TRBJ2-3; D unresolved. V gave up 5 bases and J gave up 4 bases, with 13 bases separating them. The CDR3 runs 14 residues. Germline V gene sequence: CDR1 SEHNR, CDR2 FQNEAQ (reference sequence). The CDR3 region is CASSLTRAPDTQYF. For the CDR3, the DNA is TGTGCCAGCAGCCTGACTCGGGCGCCAGATACGCAGTATTTT.

This clonotype was counted at least ten times. The rearrangement links TRBV7-9 to TRBJ1-1, with D unresolved. Per the germline V gene, CDR1 is SEHNR and CDR2 is FQNEAQ (reference sequence). This CDR3 is 13 amino acids long. The V gene lost 5 bases and the J gene lost 6 bases, with 13 bases spanning the gap. In nucleotides, the CDR3 is TGTGCCAGCAGCCACGAAGCAGGATCTGAAGCTTTCTTT. This sequence encodes CASSHEAGSEAFF.

V gene TRBV11-2 combines with J gene TRBJ1-4, with 8 nucleotides matching TRBD1. The germline gives CDR1 SGHAT, CDR2 FQNNGV. Trimming at V came to 1 base and at J to 10 bases, leaving 8 bases not matched to a gene. CDR3 length: 15 residues. CDR3: CASSLGSGGQGKLFF. The CDR3, as DNA: TGTGCCAGCAGCTTAGGTTCGGGCGGACAGGGAAAACTGTTTTTT. The complete variable domain, with remaining parts taken from reference TRBV11-2 and TRBJ1-4, reads EAGVAQSPRYKIIEKRQSVAFWCNPISGHATLYWYQQILGQGPKLLIQFQNNGVVDDSQLPKDRFSAERLKGVDSTLKIQPAKLEDSAVYLCASSLGSGGQGKLFFGSGTQLSVL.

The sample holds many counts of this clonotype. The chain joins TRBV20-1 to TRBJ1-1; 8 positions match TRBD1. CDR3 size: 14 residues. Germline trimming cut 3 bases from V and 1 base from J; bases unmatched to any gene: 4. The V gene's germline CDR1 is DFQATT and CDR2 SNEGSKA (reference sequence). In DNA, the CDR3 is TGCAGTGCTAGGACAGGGGCGAAGAACACTGAAGCTTTCTTT. It codes for CSARTGAKNTEAFF.

This clonotype was picked up a small number of times. V gene TRBV6-5 combines with J gene TRBJ2-7; 7 positions match TRBD1. Germline lookup yields CDR1 MNHEY and CDR2 SVGAGI. The CDR3 contains 14 residues. J lost 2 bases, V lost 0 bases, and 1 base had no gene match. Here the CDR3 reads CASSYSTGTYEQYF. The CDR3 DNA sequence: TGTGCCAGCAGTTACTCGACAGGGACCTACGAGCAGTACTTC.

This clonotype was recorded many times. The chain carries TRBV12-3 or TRBV12-4 and TRBJ2-6; TRBD2 agrees at 7 bases. J was trimmed by 2 bases and V by 1 base; bases with no gene match: 5. The CDR3 spans 17 residues. CDR3 sequence (DNA): TGTGCCAGCAGTTTAGGGGCGGGAGTAGCTGGGGCCAACGTCCTGACTTTC. Translation: CASSLGAGVAGANVLTF.

This clonotype appeared a few times. This sequence joins TRBV25-1 and TRBJ2-2; D gene unclear. From germline, CDR1 is MGHDK and CDR2 SYGVNS. V lost 5 bases and J 6 bases, leaving 7 bases between the germline ends. The CDR3 consists of 12 residues. For the CDR3, the DNA is TGTGCCAGCAGTACTCCCGCCGGGGAGCTGTTTTTT. It specifies CASSTPAGELFF.

At least ten counts were recorded for this clonotype. J is TRBJ2-1 and V is TRBV28; TRBD2 matches 10 bases. The length of the CDR3 is 14 residues. Germline lookup yields CDR1 MDHEN and CDR2 SYDVKM. After removal of 6 bases from V and 4 bases from J, the junction contained 3 bases not matched to a gene. In nucleotides, the CDR3 is TGTGCCAGCAGGTTAGCGGGAGGATACAATGAGCAGTTCTTC. It yields the protein CASRLAGGYNEQFF.

This clonotype turned up a few times. The gene calls are TRBV7-9 and TRBJ2-7, with D tentatively TRBD1 (6 bases). CDR1 is SEHNR and CDR2 is FQNEAQ in the germline V gene (reference sequence). Deletions cut 1 base from V and 6 bases from J, with 16 bases between. This CDR3 region has 15 residues. CDR3 sequence: CASSLGLQGTREQYF. CDR3 bases: TGTGCCAGCAGCTTAGGATTACAGGGTACGCGCGAGCAGTACTTC.

The CDR3 DNA is TGTGCCTGGAAGCTCCCCGGGGGTTACGAGCAGTACTTC. Its translation: CAWKLPGGYEQYF. The chain links TRBV30 to TRBJ2-7, with a tentative D call TRBD2 (6 bases). CDR3 length equals 13 residues. Trimming shortened V by 4 bases and J by 4 bases, and 14 bases separated the two germline ends. Germline V gives CDR1 GTSNPN, CDR2 SVGIG (reference sequence).

This clonotype has a handful of counts. The chain couples TRBV2 to TRBJ2-2, with D maybe TRBD1 (6 bases). The ends were cut back, 6 bases at V and 0 bases at J, with 11 bases in the middle. In germline, CDR1 is SNHLY, CDR2 FYNNEI. The CDR3 is 15 amino acids. The DNA for the CDR3 is TGTGCCAGCAGCTTGACAGGCCCGAACACCGGGGAGCTGTTTTTT. Encoded protein: CASSLTGPNTGELFF.

V is TRBV9 and J is TRBJ1-1; TRBD1 might be the D (6 bases). CDR1 is SGDLS, CDR2 YYNGEE, per germline. This CDR3 contains 15 residues. Between the trimmed V and J ends, which lost 3 bases and 5 bases, there was a span of 17 bases. The CDR3 nucleotides are TGTGCCAGCAGCGATACCCCCAGGGGAAGGACTGAAGCTTTCTTT. It yields the protein CASSDTPRGRTEAFF.

This clonotype was detected many times. The J gene is TRBJ2-3, the V gene TRBV2; 12 bases are shared with TRBD2. The germline gives CDR1 SNHLY, CDR2 FYNNEI. V gave up 5 bases and J gave up 4 bases; unmatched junction bases: 4. The CDR3 is 15 amino acids. CDR3 in amino acids: CASSKTSGSADTQYF. CDR3 in DNA: TGTGCCAGCAGTAAGACTAGCGGGAGCGCAGATACGCAGTATTTT. Full variable domain (outside the CDR3, taken from reference TRBV2 and TRBJ2-3): EPEVTQTPSHQVTQMGQEVILRCVPISNHLYFYWYRQILGQKVEFLVSFYNNEISEKSEIFDDQFSVERPDGSNFTLKIRSTKLEDSAMYFCASSKTSGSADTQYFGPGTRLTVL.

This clonotype was recorded many times. The rearrangement uses TRBV20-1 and TRBJ1-4; the match to TRBD1 covers 7 bases. The germline CDR1 and CDR2 sequences are DFQATT and SNEGSKA (reference sequence). With 6 bases clipped from V and 0 bases from J, the junction kept 1 base outside the gene matches. CDR3 size: 13 residues. Written as DNA, the CDR3 is TGCAGTGCAACAGGGGCAACTAATGAAAAACTGTTTTTT. It yields the protein CSATGATNEKLFF.